The 13 T cell receptor beta chains below were found in one sample sequenced in a study of T cells in Graves' hyperthyroidism and ophthalmopathy. TCR beta CDR3 sequences were amplified from RNA transcripts. The HTBI primer set was used in a first-round RT-PCR of the TCR CDR3. TCRdb redid the calling of the multiplex PCR reads with MiXCR, one entry per CDR3 protein. The repertoire holds roughly 500,000 distinct CDR3 sequences, with roughly 45% as singletons. The source material was peripheral blood or thyroid tissue (not recorded which). All receptors come from an adult woman with Graves' disease, either hyperthyroidism or ophthalmopathy (not recorded which).

This clonotype was found once. J is TRBJ2-3 and V is TRBV29-1; 8 nucleotides line up with TRBD2. The J segment lost 7 bases and the V segment lost 4 bases, leaving 16 bases of the junction unmatched. Germline V lookup: CDR1 SQVTM, CDR2 ANQGSEA. The CDR3 is made up of 16 amino acids. In DNA form, the CDR3 reads TGCAGCGTTGCCCCGTGGGGGAGCGGGAGTTTAAATACGCAGTATTTT. It translates to CSVAPWGSGSLNTQYF.

This clonotype has at least ten counts. CDR3: CASSPAGTRSYEQYF. The CDR3 DNA sequence: TGTGCCAGCAGCCCAGCCGGGACTAGGTCCTACGAGCAGTACTTC. The V call is TRBV7-9, the J call TRBJ2-7, with 8 positions matching TRBD2. Germline CDR1 reads SEHNR; CDR2 reads FQNEAQ (reference sequence). This CDR3 has 15 amino acids. Unmatched junction bases numbered 7, after V lost 5 bases and J lost 1 base.

The V and J genes are TRBV7-8 and TRBJ1-5, with unresolved D. This CDR3 is 14 amino acids long. V lost 4 bases to trimming and J lost 5 bases, with 12 bases between them. Germline CDR1 SGHVS, CDR2 FQNEAQ. The CDR3 is CASSSRALYQPQHF. For the CDR3, the DNA is TGTGCCAGCAGCTCCCGGGCGCTATATCAGCCCCAGCATTTT.

This clonotype was detected ten times or more. The rearrangement links TRBV24-1 to TRBJ1-5; D perhaps matches TRBD1 (5 bases). From germline, CDR1 is KGHDR and CDR2 SFDVKD. The V end lost 4 bases, the J end lost 1 base, and 7 bases lay between the germline ends. The CDR3 sequence is 14 residues long. The chain's CDR3 is CATSEGGSNQPQHF. In nucleotides, the CDR3 is TGTGCCACCAGTGAGGGGGGGAGCAATCAGCCCCAGCATTTT.

Here the CDR3 reads CASRSGSRYEQYF. CDR3 sequence (DNA): TGTGCCAGCCGTAGCGGGAGCAGGTACGAGCAGTACTTC. The chain joins TRBV12-3 or TRBV12-4 to TRBJ2-7, with 9 bases identical to TRBD2. The CDR3 totals 13 residues. The junction had 6 bases not matched to a gene; V was cut back by 8 bases and J by 4 bases.

This clonotype was seen many times. The V gene is TRBV15, the J gene TRBJ1-5, with D tentatively TRBD1 (5 bases). Deletions cut 0 bases from V and 6 bases from J, with 12 bases between. CDR1 and CDR2 from the germline V gene are LNHNV and YYDKDF (reference sequence). CDR3 length: 15 residues. The DNA for the CDR3 is TGTGCCACCAGCAGAGAAGGGGAGTTGTTTCAGCCCCAGCATTTT. The encoded protein is CATSREGELFQPQHF.

This clonotype was counted ten times or more. This chain links TRBV11-2 with TRBJ2-5, with 10 positions matching TRBD1. The ends lost 5 bases at V and 4 bases at J; junction bases unmatched: 4. Germline V lookup: CDR1 SGHAT, CDR2 FQNNGV. There are 14 residues in the CDR3. CDR3 sequence (DNA): TGTGCCAGCAGCCAATGGGACAGGGGAGAGACCCAGTACTTC. It yields the protein CASSQWDRGETQYF.

This chain uses TRBV7-8 with TRBJ1-2, with 9 bases aligning to TRBD1. The CDR3 is 12 amino acids. J was trimmed by 12 bases and V by 1 base; bases with no gene match: 3. CDR1 is SGHVS and CDR2 is FQNEAQ in the germline V gene. CDR3 region: CASSLGQGGHTF. In DNA form, the CDR3 reads TGTGCCAGCAGCTTAGGACAGGGGGGCCACACCTTC.

The gene calls are TRBV19 and TRBJ1-1, with a possible D match to TRBD1 (5 bases). V lost 5 bases, J lost 7 bases, and 14 bases lay in between. The CDR3 length is 13 residues. The germline CDR1 and CDR2 sequences are LNHDA and SQIVND (reference sequence). The CDR3 nucleotides read TGTGCCAGTAGTGGGGACTTTGGGTTTGAAGCTTTCTTT. It encodes CASSGDFGFEAFF.

The chain uses TRBV7-6 and TRBJ1-3, with D possibly matching TRBD1 (5 bases). Trimming cost V 7 bases and J 8 bases, with 15 bases left between them. CDR1 and CDR2 from the germline V gene are SGHVS and FNYEAQ. This CDR3 has 13 amino acids. CDR3 nucleotides: TGTGCCAGCACCCTACGGGCGGGGGACACCATATATTTT. Its protein is CASTLRAGDTIYF.

This clonotype was seen a handful of times. The chain carries TRBV20-1 and TRBJ2-7; TRBD1 matches at 7 bases. Germline CDR1 is DFQATT and CDR2 is SNEGSKA (reference sequence). CDR3 size: 13 residues. V lost 8 bases and J lost 3; bases outside the gene matches: 10. In DNA form, the CDR3 reads TGCAGTACGCTTGGGACAGCAAACTACGAGCAGTACTTC. It is translated as CSTLGTANYEQYF.

This clonotype was counted a few times. The V gene is TRBV25-1, the J gene TRBJ2-7; TRBD1 is a possible D gene (7 bases). The CDR3 is 17 amino acids. The ends were cut back, 2 bases at V and 5 bases at J, with 22 bases in the middle. The germline CDR1 and CDR2 sequences are MGHDK and SYGVNS. CDR3 nucleotide sequence: TGTGCCAGCAGTGAAAAACCCCAGGGGGGCTCCTACGACGAGCAGTACTTC. Its protein product is CASSEKPQGGSYDEQYF.

This clonotype has more than one count but fewer than ten. The chain joins TRBV7-9 to TRBJ1-2, with D uncertain. Germline CDR1 and CDR2: SEHNR and FQNEAQ (reference sequence). The CDR3 has 14 residues. The V end lost 8 bases, the J end lost 8 bases, and 21 bases lay between the germline ends. CDR3 sequence: CASPAGPPMDGYTF. In nucleotides, the CDR3 is TGTGCCAGCCCCGCAGGCCCTCCCATGGACGGCTACACCTTC.